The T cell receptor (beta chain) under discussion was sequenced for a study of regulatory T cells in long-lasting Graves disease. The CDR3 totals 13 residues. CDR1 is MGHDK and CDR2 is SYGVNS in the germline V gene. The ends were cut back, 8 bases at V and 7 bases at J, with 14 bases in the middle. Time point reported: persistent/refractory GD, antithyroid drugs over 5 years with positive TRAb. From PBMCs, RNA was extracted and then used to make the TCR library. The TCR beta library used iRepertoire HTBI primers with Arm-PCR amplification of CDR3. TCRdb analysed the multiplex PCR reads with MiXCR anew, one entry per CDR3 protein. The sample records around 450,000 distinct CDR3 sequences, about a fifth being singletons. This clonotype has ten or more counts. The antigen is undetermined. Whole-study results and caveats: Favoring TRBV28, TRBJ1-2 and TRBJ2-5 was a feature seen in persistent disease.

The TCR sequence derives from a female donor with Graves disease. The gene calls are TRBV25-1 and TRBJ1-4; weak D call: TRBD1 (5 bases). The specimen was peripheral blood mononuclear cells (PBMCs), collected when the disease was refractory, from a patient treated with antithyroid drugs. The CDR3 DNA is TGTGCCAGCTGGTCCGGGGGGGGTGAAAAACTGTTTTTT. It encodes CASWSGGGEKLFF. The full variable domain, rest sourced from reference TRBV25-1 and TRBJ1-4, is EADIYQTPRYLVIGTGKKITLECSQTMGHDKMYWYQQDPGMELHLIHYSYGVNSTEKGDLSSESTVSRIRTEHFPLTLESARPSHTSQYLCASWSGGGEKLFFGSGTQLSVL.